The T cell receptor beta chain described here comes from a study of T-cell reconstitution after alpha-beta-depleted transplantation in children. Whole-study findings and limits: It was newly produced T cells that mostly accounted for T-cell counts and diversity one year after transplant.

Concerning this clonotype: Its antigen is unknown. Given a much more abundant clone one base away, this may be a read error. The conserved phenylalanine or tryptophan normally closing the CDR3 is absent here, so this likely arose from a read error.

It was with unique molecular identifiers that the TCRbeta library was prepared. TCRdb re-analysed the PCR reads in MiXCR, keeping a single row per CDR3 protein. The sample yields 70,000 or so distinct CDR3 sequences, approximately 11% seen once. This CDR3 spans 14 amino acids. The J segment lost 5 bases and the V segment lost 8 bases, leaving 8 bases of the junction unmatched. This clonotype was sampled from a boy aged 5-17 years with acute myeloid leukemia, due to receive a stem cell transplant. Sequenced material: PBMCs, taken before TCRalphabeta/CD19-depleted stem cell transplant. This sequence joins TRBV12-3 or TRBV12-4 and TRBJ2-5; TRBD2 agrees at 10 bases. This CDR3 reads CASGLAAGTETQYS. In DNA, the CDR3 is TGTGCCAGCGGACTAGCGGCAGGAACGGAGACCCAGTACTCC.